Each of the 25 T cell receptor beta chains below was sequenced from the same sample in a study of T cells in Graves' hyperthyroidism and ophthalmopathy. The TCR beta CDR3 regions underwent amplification using RNA transcripts as the source. The HTBI set primed first-round TCR CDR3 RT-PCR. TCRdb used MiXCR to reprocess the multiplex PCR reads, holding one entry per CDR3 protein. The table records roughly 240,000 distinct CDR3 sequences, 16% of them present only once. What was sequenced was blood. Source of these receptors: a woman aged 18-35 years with Graves' ophthalmopathy.

This clonotype has a count of ten or more. J is TRBJ1-6 and V is TRBV10-3; TRBD1 matches 9 bases. The CDR3 covers 16 residues. Germline loops: CDR1 ENHRY, CDR2 SYGVKD. With 4 bases clipped from V and 9 bases from J, the junction kept 10 bases outside the gene matches. This chain's CDR3 is CAISVERDRDGSPLHF. The CDR3 nucleotides are TGTGCCATCAGTGTCGAGAGGGACAGGGACGGTTCACCCCTCCACTTT.

This clonotype occurred many times. The rearrangement uses TRBV7-9 and TRBJ1-2, with D unresolved. The CDR3 consists of 13 residues. Trimming cost V 5 bases and J 4 bases, with 11 bases left between them. Germline lookup yields CDR1 SEHNR and CDR2 FQNEAQ (reference sequence). This chain's CDR3 is CASSQLSSYGYTF. CDR3 DNA: TGTGCCAGCAGCCAGTTATCTAGCTATGGCTACACCTTC.

This clonotype was seen at least ten times. The chain links TRBV20-1 to TRBJ2-3, with a tentative D call TRBD2 (6 bases). Germline V gives CDR1 DFQATT, CDR2 SNEGSKA (reference sequence). This CDR3 contains 17 residues. V dropped 5 bases and J dropped 4 bases, with 25 bases sitting between them. CDR3 coding DNA: TGCAGTGCTTCGAAAATTCTAGCGAGCCGAGTAGCAGATACGCAGTATTTT. Translated, it gives CSASKILASRVADTQYF.

This clonotype was seen many times. V and J are TRBV19 and TRBJ1-5; the match to TRBD1 covers 7 bases. CDR1 and CDR2 (germline): LNHDA, SQIVND (reference sequence). Trimming at V came to 1 base and at J to 7 bases, leaving 7 bases not matched to a gene. This CDR3 comprises 15 residues. The CDR3 sequence: CASSIGKYRGQPQHF. DNA of the CDR3: TGTGCCAGTAGTATAGGGAAATACAGGGGACAGCCCCAGCATTTT.

To note about this clonotype: A single base separates this from a much larger clone, so it may be a read error. The CDR3 protein is CASCKGLAGLYEQYF. The DNA of the CDR3 is TGTGCCAGCTGCAAGGGACTAGCGGGGCTCTACGAGCAGTACTTC. The rearrangement links TRBV7-9 to TRBJ2-7, with 13 bases that match TRBD2. Germline lookup yields CDR1 SEHNR and CDR2 FQNEAQ (reference sequence). The CDR3 totals 15 residues. Trimming at V came to 8 bases and at J to 3 bases, leaving 7 bases not matched to a gene. Combining the CDR3 with reference TRBV7-9 and TRBJ2-7 gives the whole variable domain DTGVSQNPRHKITKRGQNVTFRCDPISEHNRLYWYRQTLGQGPEFLTYFQNEAQLEKSRLLSDRFSAERPKGSFSTLEIQRTEQGDSAMYLCASCKGLAGLYEQYFGPGTRLTVT.

This clonotype was counted only a few times. The chain joins TRBV6-1 to TRBJ2-1; 10 bases align to TRBD2. This CDR3 comprises 15 residues. The germline V gene encodes CDR1 MNHNS and CDR2 SASEGT. The V gene end was trimmed by 2 bases and the J gene end by 6 bases; junction bases not matched to a gene: 4. The CDR3 DNA reads as TGTGCCAGCAGTGAACTAGCGGGAGAAGTCAATGAGCAGTTCTTC. Translation: CASSELAGEVNEQFF.

This clonotype appeared many times. The V and J genes are TRBV7-9 and TRBJ2-3; no clear D. The CDR3 length is 15 residues. Germline-derived CDR1 and CDR2 are SEHNR and FQNEAQ (reference sequence). The V gene lost 2 bases and the J gene lost 2 bases, with 11 bases spanning the gap. CDR3: CASSLYTFDTDTQYF. The CDR3 region has the DNA TGTGCCAGCAGCTTATACACTTTTGACACAGATACGCAGTATTTT.

The table lists this clonotype with many counts. CDR3 sequence reads: CASSSLVGGHEQYF. CDR3 DNA: TGTGCCAGCAGCTCATTGGTGGGGGGCCACGAGCAGTACTTC. The chain joins TRBV7-2 to TRBJ2-7; either TRBD1 or TRBD2 may supply D (6 bases each). CDR3 length equals 14 residues. Between the trimmed V and J ends, which lost 4 bases and 5 bases, there was a span of 15 bases. Germline V gene data show CDR1 as SGHTA and CDR2 as FQGNSA. The full variable domain, rest sourced from reference TRBV7-2 and TRBJ2-7, is GAGVSQSPSNKVTEKGKDVELRCDPISGHTALYWYRQSLGQGLEFLIYFQGNSAPDKSGLPSDRFSAERTGGSVSTLTIQRTQQEDSAVYLCASSSLVGGHEQYFGPGTRLTVT.

Many counts were recorded for this clonotype. This rearrangement joins TRBV20-1 to TRBJ2-1; TRBD2 matches 8 bases. This CDR3 comprises 15 residues. Germline loops: CDR1 DFQATT, CDR2 SNEGSKA (reference sequence). J was trimmed by 8 bases and V by 0 bases; bases with no gene match: 9. The CDR3 bases are TGCAGTGCTAGAGATCCCCGGGGGGGCCTGGATGAGCAGTTCTTC. It specifies CSARDPRGGLDEQFF.

This clonotype was observed many times. The chain employs TRBV14 and TRBJ1-4; no firm D call. Trimming cost V 2 bases and J 6 bases, with 10 bases left between them. CDR1 SGHDN and CDR2 FVKESK come from the germline V gene. The CDR3 consists of 14 residues. The CDR3 reads CASSQLSGDEKLFF. The CDR3 bases are TGTGCCAGCAGCCAATTGTCCGGGGATGAAAAACTGTTTTTT. The entire variable domain, with the rest obtained from reference TRBV14 and TRBJ1-4, is as follows: EAGVTQFPSHSVIEKGQTVTLRCDPISGHDNLYWYRRVMGKEIKFLLHFVKESKQDESGMPNNRFLAERTGGTYSTLKVQPAELEDSGVYFCASSQLSGDEKLFFGSGTQLSVL.

The table lists this clonotype with many counts. The rearrangement uses TRBV7-9 and TRBJ1-4; D perhaps matches TRBD1 (5 bases). CDR1 SEHNR and CDR2 FQNEAQ come from the germline V gene (reference sequence). The ends were cut back, 1 base at V and 2 bases at J, with 8 bases in the middle. CDR3 length: 15 amino acids. In DNA, the CDR3 is TGTGCCAGCAGCTTAGGGGGGACCACTAATGAAAAACTGTTTTTT. Residues: CASSLGGTTNEKLFF.

At least ten counts were recorded for this clonotype. The V call is TRBV5-1, the J call TRBJ2-3, with D hard to call. V lost 5 bases and J 4 bases, leaving 14 bases between the germline ends. Germline CDR1 reads SGHRS; CDR2 reads YFSETQ. The CDR3 consists of 14 residues. The CDR3 sequence is CASSLAGVADTQYF. The CDR3 DNA is TGCGCCAGCAGTTTAGCTGGAGTGGCAGATACGCAGTATTTT.

This clonotype was seen at least ten times. V and J are TRBV6-2 or TRBV6-3 and TRBJ1-5; 7 nucleotides align to TRBD1. Germline CDR1 reads MNHEY; CDR2 reads SVGEGT. This CDR3 contains 16 residues. The trim removed 7 bases at V and 6 bases at J, leaving 15 bases unmatched. DNA for the CDR3: TGTGCCAGCACCGCTTACAGGGGCATCCGCAGTCAGCCCCAGCATTTT. Protein: CASTAYRGIRSQPQHF.

Ten or more counts support this clonotype. V is TRBV3-1 and J is TRBJ1-1; 7 bases match TRBD1. V gave up 7 bases and J gave up 1 base; unmatched junction bases: 9. Germline CDR1 and CDR2: LGHDT and YNNKEL (reference sequence). There are 15 residues in the CDR3. The CDR3 DNA reads as TGTGCCAGCACCCTCTCCGGGACAGCGAACACTGAAGCTTTCTTT. This translates into CASTLSGTANTEAFF.

The sample holds many counts of this clonotype. The V gene is TRBV28, the J gene TRBJ1-6; D gene uncertain. The length of the CDR3 is 14 residues. CDR1 is MDHEN, CDR2 SYDVKM, per germline. Trimming took off 7 bases at V and 13 bases at J, with 20 bases between the two ends. CDR3 in DNA: TGTGCCAGCACCTCGAGTTTTGGGTATAGGCCCCTCCACTTT. It encodes CASTSSFGYRPLHF. Supplemented by reference TRBV28 and TRBJ1-6, the full variable domain reads DVKVTQSSRYLVKRTGEKVFLECVQDMDHENMFWYRQDPGLGLRLIYFSYDVKMKEKGDIPEGYSVSREKKERFSLILESASTNQTSMYLCASTSSFGYRPLHFGNGTRLTVT.

This clonotype was counted at least ten times. The chain carries TRBV12-3 or TRBV12-4 and TRBJ1-5; 7 nucleotides match TRBD1. With V trimmed by 5 bases and J by 4 bases, 8 bases remained unmatched. This CDR3 comprises 15 residues. The CDR3 loop reads CASSTGERGNQPQHF. The CDR3 nucleotides read TGTGCCAGCAGTACAGGGGAGAGGGGGAATCAGCCCCAGCATTTT.

This clonotype has more than one count but fewer than ten. The rearrangement joins TRBV27 to TRBJ2-1; unclear D gene. CDR3 length: 11 amino acids. Germline CDR1 and CDR2: MNHEY and SMNVEV (reference sequence). The V end lost 6 bases, the J end lost 6 bases, and 6 bases lay between the germline ends. In DNA, the CDR3 is TGTGCCAGCAGACTCCTCAATGAGCAGTTCTTC. Its protein product is CASRLLNEQFF.

This clonotype occurred a few times. CDR3 in amino acids: CASSRLAGGSYEQYF. In nucleotides, the CDR3 is TGTGCCAGCAGTCGACTAGCGGGAGGCTCCTACGAGCAGTACTTC. V usage is TRBV2 and J usage is TRBJ2-7; 13 bases line up with TRBD2. V lost 5 bases to trimming and J lost 0 bases; unmatched junction nucleotides: 1. The CDR3 spans 15 residues. In germline, CDR1 is SNHLY, CDR2 FYNNEI. The variable domain in full, completed from reference TRBV2 and TRBJ2-7, reads EPEVTQTPSHQVTQMGQEVILRCVPISNHLYFYWYRQILGQKVEFLVSFYNNEISEKSEIFDDQFSVERPDGSNFTLKIRSTKLEDSAMYFCASSRLAGGSYEQYFGPGTRLTVT.

This clonotype was counted at least ten times. The rearrangement joins TRBV7-8 to TRBJ2-3, with a weak D call TRBD2 (5 bases). V gave up 4 bases and J gave up 1 base, with 15 bases separating them. This CDR3 is built from 16 residues. CDR1 SGHVS and CDR2 FQNEAQ come from the germline V gene. CDR3 coding DNA: TGTGCCAGCAGCTCATCACTAGGAAGAGGCACAGATACGCAGTATTTT. It yields the protein CASSSSLGRGTDTQYF.

This clonotype appeared a few times. The chain carries TRBV27 and TRBJ2-3; 7 nucleotides align to TRBD1. This CDR3 comprises 15 residues. Unmatched junction bases numbered 9, after V lost 5 bases and J lost 4 bases. Germline-derived CDR1 and CDR2 are MNHEY and SMNVEV (reference sequence). The CDR3 is CASSLDRARADTQYF. The CDR3 DNA follows: TGTGCCAGCAGTCTCGACAGGGCCCGGGCAGATACGCAGTATTTT.

This clonotype was recorded a few times. The conserved final phenylalanine or tryptophan is absent from the CDR3, which likely points to a read error. The chain uses TRBV5-6 and TRBJ2-7; D unclear. Per germline, CDR1 SGHDT and CDR2 YYEEEE. Trimming stripped 0 bases from V and 2 bases from J, with 6 bases between. The CDR3 spans 13 residues. CDR3 sequence: CASSLGTTYEQYL. The CDR3 DNA sequence: TGTGCCAGCAGCTTGGGGACGACCTACGAGCAGTACCTC.

In its sample, this clonotype was seen many times. In DNA form, the CDR3 reads TGTGCCAGCAGTCCGACGGCAGGCCCCAGGCCCCAGCATTTT. It codes for CASSPTAGPRPQHF. The rearrangement joins TRBV28 to TRBJ1-5; D gene uncertain. Germline CDR1 reads MDHEN; CDR2 reads SYDVKM. This CDR3 is 14 amino acids long. V was trimmed by 5 bases and J by 9 bases, leaving 17 bases between them.

This clonotype was counted many times. The genes are TRBV12-5 and TRBJ1-3; D not certain. The CDR3 consists of 12 residues. Germline loops: CDR1 LGHNT, CDR2 FRNRAP. Trimming left V 1 base short and J 6 bases short, with 4 bases between. Here the CDR3 DNA reads TGTGCTAGTGGTTTGGGGGAAAACACCATATATTTT. Its translation is CASGLGENTIYF.

This clonotype was seen many times. The chain uses TRBV15 and TRBJ2-4, with D tentatively TRBD2 (5 bases). The CDR3 covers 13 residues. Germline V gene data show CDR1 as LNHNV and CDR2 as YYDKDF (reference sequence). V lost 6 bases and J 0 bases, leaving 6 bases between the germline ends. The CDR3 DNA is TGTGCCACCAGTGGACTAGCCAAAAACATTCAGTACTTC. Its translation: CATSGLAKNIQYF.

This clonotype was seen ten or more times. J is TRBJ1-2 and V is TRBV28; D unresolved. Germline V CDR1 and CDR2: MDHEN, SYDVKM. Between the trimmed V and J ends, which lost 5 bases and 4 bases, there was a span of 29 bases. This CDR3 has 19 residues. In DNA form, the CDR3 reads TGTGCCAGCAGTGACGTCCATCCCGGGTTGAGGGTAGGGTTCTATGGCTACACCTTC. It yields the protein CASSDVHPGLRVGFYGYTF.